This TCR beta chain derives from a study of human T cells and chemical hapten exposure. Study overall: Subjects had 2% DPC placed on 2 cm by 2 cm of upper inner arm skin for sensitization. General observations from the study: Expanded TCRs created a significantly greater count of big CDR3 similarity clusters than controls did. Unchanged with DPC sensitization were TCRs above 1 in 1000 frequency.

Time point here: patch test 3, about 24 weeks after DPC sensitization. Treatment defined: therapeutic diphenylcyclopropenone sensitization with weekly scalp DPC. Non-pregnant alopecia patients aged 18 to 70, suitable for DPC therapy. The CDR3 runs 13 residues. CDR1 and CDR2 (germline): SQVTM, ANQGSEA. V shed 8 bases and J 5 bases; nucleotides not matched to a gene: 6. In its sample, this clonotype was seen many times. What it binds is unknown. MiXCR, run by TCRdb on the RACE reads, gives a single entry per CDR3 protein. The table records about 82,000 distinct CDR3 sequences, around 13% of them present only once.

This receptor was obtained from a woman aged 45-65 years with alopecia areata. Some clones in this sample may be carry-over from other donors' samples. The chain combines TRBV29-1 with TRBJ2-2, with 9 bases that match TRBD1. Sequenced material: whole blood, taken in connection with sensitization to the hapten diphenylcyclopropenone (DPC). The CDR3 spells CSLKTGGTGELFF. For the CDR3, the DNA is TGCAGCCTAAAGACAGGGGGAACCGGGGAGCTGTTTTTT.